The 15 T cell receptor beta chains listed next were all sequenced from one sample in a study of blood T cell repertoires in COVID-19. Clones were read by immunoSEQ multiplex PCR, and TCRdb kept only the in-frame ones, dropping some. This sample has around 78,000 clones, with just over 85% found just once. The specimen was peripheral blood. The receptors stem from a man aged 50 to 59 with active or convalescent COVID-19.

This clone was seen only once. CDR3: CASSPLWGQGGDPNQPQHF. CDR3 nucleotides: TGTGCCAGCAGTCCACTCTGGGGACAGGGAGGTGACCCCAATCAGCCCCAGCATTTT. V and J are TRBV6-6 and TRBJ1-5, with 9 nucleotides matching TRBD1. Trimming cost V 5 bases and J 3 bases; bases outside gene matches: 17. CDR3 size: 19 residues. Germline V gene sequence: CDR1 MNHNY, CDR2 SVGAGI (reference sequence).

The genes are TRBV18 and TRBJ2-1, with D possibly being TRBD2 (5 bases). V was pared by 6 bases and J by 7 bases, with 19 bases between. This CDR3 is 15 amino acids long. CDR1 and CDR2 from the germline V gene are KGHSH and LQKENI. The DNA for the CDR3 is TGTGCCAGCTCCCGTCGGGAACTACTAACGAATGAGCAGTTCTTC. Translated: CASSRRELLTNEQFF.

The CDR3 is CASTLDRGLSGANVLTF. For the CDR3, the DNA is TGTGCCAGCACCCTGGACAGGGGACTCTCTGGGGCCAACGTCCTGACTTTC. This sequence joins TRBV7-2 and TRBJ2-6; 9 nucleotides agree with TRBD1. The trim removed 7 bases at V and 0 bases at J, leaving 7 bases unmatched. The CDR3 runs to 17 residues. Germline V lookup: CDR1 SGHTA, CDR2 FQGNSA.

V usage is TRBV4-1 and J usage is TRBJ2-5; possibly TRBD2 for D (6 bases). CDR3 size: 17 residues. Deletions cut 0 bases from V and 5 bases from J, with 19 bases between. Germline CDR1 MGHRA, CDR2 YSYEKL. The CDR3 protein is CASSQDGSDRLGETQYF. The CDR3 coding sequence is TGCGCCAGCAGCCAAGACGGGAGTGATCGTTTGGGGGAGACCCAGTACTTC.

V usage is TRBV19 and J usage is TRBJ1-2; possible D gene TRBD1, 6 bases. The V end lost 3 bases, the J end lost 4 bases, and 9 bases lay between the germline ends. CDR3 length: 13 amino acids. The germline CDR1 and CDR2 sequences are LNHDA and SQIVND (reference sequence). The DNA of the CDR3 is TGTGCCAGTAGTATTCAGGGGAGCTATGGCTACACCTTC. This gives the protein CASSIQGSYGYTF.

The rearrangement joins TRBV21-1 to TRBJ2-3; TRBD2 is the table's D call, not checked against the DNA. TRBV21-1 is deemed a pseudogene. CDR3 length: 19 amino acids. CDR3 protein: CASSKICIRLAGATDTQYF. The CDR3 nucleotides read TGTGCCAGCAGCAAAATTTGTATAAGGCTAGCGGGAGCCACAGATACGCAGTATTTT.

The gene calls are TRBV18 and TRBJ2-5, with 7 bases matching TRBD1. Germline trimming cut 4 bases from V and 5 bases from J; bases unmatched to any gene: 4. There are 13 residues in the CDR3. Germline-derived CDR1 and CDR2 are KGHSH and LQKENI. The CDR3 reads CASSRGQAETQYF. The CDR3 DNA sequence: TGTGCCAGCTCACGAGGACAGGCCGAGACCCAGTACTTC.

This clone was observed a single time. The chain links TRBV6-6 to TRBJ2-5; TRBD1 matches 9 bases. Germline V gene data show CDR1 as MNHNY and CDR2 as SVGAGI (reference sequence). The CDR3 has 15 amino acids. Trimming removed 2 bases from V and 5 bases from J; junction bases left unmatched: 6. The CDR3 DNA reads TGTGCCAGCAGTTACCCGGGACAGGGTACGGAGACCCAGTACTTC. It encodes CASSYPGQGTETQYF.

This chain connects TRBV11-2 to TRBJ2-7; the match to TRBD1 covers 10 bases. Germline lookup yields CDR1 SGHAT and CDR2 FQNNGV. This CDR3 has 15 amino acids. Trimming removed 4 bases from V and 7 bases from J; junction bases left unmatched: 10. In DNA form, the CDR3 reads TGTGCCAGCAGCTCTCCCGGGACAGGGGTTTCGGAGCAGTACTTC. Translated, it gives CASSSPGTGVSEQYF.

The chain uses TRBV30 and TRBJ2-3; 10 positions match TRBD2. The CDR3 sequence is 14 residues long. Germline assignment: CDR1 GTSNPN and CDR2 SVGIG (reference sequence). Germline trimming cut 6 bases from V and 3 bases from J; bases unmatched to any gene: 6. CDR3 region: CACRTSGDTDTQYF. The CDR3 DNA reads TGTGCCTGTCGGACTAGCGGAGATACAGATACGCAGTATTTT. The full variable domain, in which reference TRBV30 and TRBJ2-3 provide the parts outside the CDR3, is SQTIHQWPATLVQPVGSPLSLECTVEGTSNPNLYWYRQAAGRGLQLLFYSVGIGQISSEVPQNLSASRPQDRQFILSSKKLLLSDSGFYLCACRTSGDTDTQYFGPGTRLTVL.

The chain couples TRBV2 to TRBJ2-3; TRBD2 matches 7 bases. Germline CDR1 SNHLY, CDR2 FYNNEI. This CDR3 spans 16 amino acids. V lost 9 bases, J lost 1 base, and 13 bases stayed unmatched. The CDR3 sequence: CASTRLAGFGTDTQYF. CDR3 nucleotides: TGTGCCAGTACCCGACTAGCAGGATTCGGCACAGATACGCAGTATTTT.

The rearrangement uses TRBV19 and TRBJ2-2; a possible D gene is TRBD1 (5 bases). This CDR3 contains 15 residues. Trimming cost V 7 bases and J 0 bases, with 12 bases left between them. Germline CDR1 LNHDA, CDR2 SQIVND (reference sequence). Here the CDR3 DNA reads TGTGCCAGTAACCCGCAGGGTTCGAACACCGGGGAGCTGTTTTTT. Its protein is CASNPQGSNTGELFF.

The chain uses TRBV6-2 or TRBV6-3 and TRBJ2-7; TRBD1 might be the D (6 bases). The V end lost 2 bases, the J end lost 7 bases, and 12 bases lay between the germline ends. The length of the CDR3 is 13 residues. Germline-derived CDR1 and CDR2 are MNHEY and SVGEGT. CDR3 DNA: TGTGCCAGCAGTTACCTTCAGGGGCGAGAGCAGTACTTC. This sequence encodes CASSYLQGREQYF.

The V gene is TRBV7-2, the J gene TRBJ1-6; D perhaps matches TRBD1 (6 bases). The CDR3 totals 16 residues. Germline V lookup: CDR1 SGHTA, CDR2 FQGNSA. Trimming stripped 5 bases from V and 4 bases from J, with 15 bases between. The CDR3 nucleotides are TGTGCCAGCAGCACGACAGGAGCCCAATATAATTCACCCCTCCACTTT. Translating it yields CASSTTGAQYNSPLHF. Full variable domain (missing parts from reference TRBV7-2 and TRBJ1-6): GAGVSQSPSNKVTEKGKDVELRCDPISGHTALYWYRQSLGQGLEFLIYFQGNSAPDKSGLPSDRFSAERTGGSVSTLTIQRTQQEDSAVYLCASSTTGAQYNSPLHFGNGTRLTVT.

The chain carries TRBV6-5 and TRBJ1-2, with D perhaps TRBD1 (5 bases). CDR3 size: 12 residues. Germline CDR1 and CDR2: MNHEY and SVGAGI. V lost 5 bases to trimming and J lost 4 bases, with 8 bases between them. The CDR3 coding sequence is TGTGCCAGCAGTCCTCAGGGCTATGGCTACACCTTC. Encoded protein: CASSPQGYGYTF.